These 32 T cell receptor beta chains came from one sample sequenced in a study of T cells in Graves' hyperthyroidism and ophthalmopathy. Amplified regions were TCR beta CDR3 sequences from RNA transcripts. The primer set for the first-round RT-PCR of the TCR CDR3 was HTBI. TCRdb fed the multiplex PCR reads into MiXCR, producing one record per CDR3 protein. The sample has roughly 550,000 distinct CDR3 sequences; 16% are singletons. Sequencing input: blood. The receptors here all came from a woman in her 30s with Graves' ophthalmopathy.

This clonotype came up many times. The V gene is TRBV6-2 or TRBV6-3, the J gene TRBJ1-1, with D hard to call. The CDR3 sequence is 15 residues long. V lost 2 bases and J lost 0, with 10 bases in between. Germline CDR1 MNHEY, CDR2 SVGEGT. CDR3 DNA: TGTGCCAGCAGTTACATAAACAGATTGAACACTGAAGCTTTCTTT. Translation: CASSYINRLNTEAFF.

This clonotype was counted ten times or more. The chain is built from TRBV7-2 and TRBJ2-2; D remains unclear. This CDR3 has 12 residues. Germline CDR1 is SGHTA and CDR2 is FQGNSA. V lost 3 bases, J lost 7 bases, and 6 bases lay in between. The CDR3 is CASSFSGGELFF. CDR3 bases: TGTGCCAGCAGCTTCTCCGGCGGGGAGCTGTTTTTT.

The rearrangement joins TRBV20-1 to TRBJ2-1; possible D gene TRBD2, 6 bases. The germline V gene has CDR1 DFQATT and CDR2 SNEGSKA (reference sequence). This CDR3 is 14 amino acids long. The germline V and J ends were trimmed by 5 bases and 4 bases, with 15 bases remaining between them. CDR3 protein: CSAPVADLYNEQFF. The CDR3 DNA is TGCAGTGCTCCGGTAGCGGACCTTTACAATGAGCAGTTCTTC.

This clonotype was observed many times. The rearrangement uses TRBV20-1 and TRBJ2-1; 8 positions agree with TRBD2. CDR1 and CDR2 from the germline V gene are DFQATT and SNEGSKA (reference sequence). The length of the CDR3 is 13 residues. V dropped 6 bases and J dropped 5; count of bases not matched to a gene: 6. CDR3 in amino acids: CSAKREWDNEQFF. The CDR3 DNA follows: TGCAGTGCCAAGCGGGAGTGGGACAATGAGCAGTTCTTC.

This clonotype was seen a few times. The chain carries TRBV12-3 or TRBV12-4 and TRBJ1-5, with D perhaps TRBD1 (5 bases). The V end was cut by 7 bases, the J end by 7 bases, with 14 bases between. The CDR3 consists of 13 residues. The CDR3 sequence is CASNRQGIQPQHF. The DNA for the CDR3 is TGTGCCAGCAACAGGCAGGGTATCCAGCCCCAGCATTTT.

The chain's CDR3 is CASSPTRGGTEQFF. In DNA form, the CDR3 reads TGTGCCAGCAGCCCGACCCGAGGGGGTACTGAGCAGTTCTTC. V gene TRBV7-9 combines with J gene TRBJ2-1; D is perhaps TRBD1 (6 bases). The CDR3 is 14 residues long. CDR1 and CDR2 from the germline V gene are SEHNR and FQNEAQ (reference sequence). Trimming shortened V by 5 bases and J by 9 bases, and 17 bases separated the two germline ends.

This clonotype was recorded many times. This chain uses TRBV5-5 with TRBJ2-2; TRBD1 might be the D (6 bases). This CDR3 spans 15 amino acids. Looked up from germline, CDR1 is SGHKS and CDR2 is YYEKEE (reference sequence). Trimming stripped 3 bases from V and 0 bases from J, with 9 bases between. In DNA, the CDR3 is TGTGCCAGCAGCTCGACAGGCACGAACACCGGGGAGCTGTTTTTT. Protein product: CASSSTGTNTGELFF.

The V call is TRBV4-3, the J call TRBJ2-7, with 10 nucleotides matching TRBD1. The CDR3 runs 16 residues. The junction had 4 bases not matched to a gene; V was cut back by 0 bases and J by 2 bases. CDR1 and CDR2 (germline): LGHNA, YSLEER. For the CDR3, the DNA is TGCGCCAGCAGCCAAGAGGGGACAGGGGTGACCTACGAGCAGTACTTC. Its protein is CASSQEGTGVTYEQYF.

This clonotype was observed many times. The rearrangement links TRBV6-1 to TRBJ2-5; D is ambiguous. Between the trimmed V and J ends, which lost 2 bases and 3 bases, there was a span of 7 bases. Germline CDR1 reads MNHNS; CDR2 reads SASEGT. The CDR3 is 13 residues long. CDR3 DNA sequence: TGTGCCAGCAGTGAAAGGACCAAAGAGACCCAGTACTTC. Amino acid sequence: CASSERTKETQYF.

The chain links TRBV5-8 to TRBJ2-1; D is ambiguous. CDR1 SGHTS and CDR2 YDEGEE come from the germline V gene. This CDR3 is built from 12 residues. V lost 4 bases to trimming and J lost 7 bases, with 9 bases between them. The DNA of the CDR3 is TGTGCCAGCAGCGGCCTAATAAATGAGCAGTTCTTC. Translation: CASSGLINEQFF.

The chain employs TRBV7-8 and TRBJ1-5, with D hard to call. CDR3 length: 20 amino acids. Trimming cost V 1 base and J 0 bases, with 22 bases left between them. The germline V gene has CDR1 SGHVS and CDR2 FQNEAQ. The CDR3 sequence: CASSLVGWESREYSNQPQHF. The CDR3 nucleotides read TGTGCCAGCAGCTTAGTTGGTTGGGAAAGCCGCGAATATAGCAATCAGCCCCAGCATTTT. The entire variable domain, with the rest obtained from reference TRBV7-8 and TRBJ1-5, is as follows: GAGVSQSPRYKVAKRGQDVALRCDPISGHVSLFWYQQALGQGPEFLTYFQNEAQLDKSGLPSDRFFAERPEGSVSTLKIQRTQQEDSAVYLCASSLVGWESREYSNQPQHFGDGTRLSIL.

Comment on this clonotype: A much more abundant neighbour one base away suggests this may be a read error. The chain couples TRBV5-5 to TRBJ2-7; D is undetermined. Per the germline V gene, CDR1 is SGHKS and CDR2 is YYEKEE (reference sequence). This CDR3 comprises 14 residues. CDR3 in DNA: TGTACCAGCAGCTTGGCCACCGGAACCTACGAGCAGTACTTC. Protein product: CTSSLATGTYEQYF. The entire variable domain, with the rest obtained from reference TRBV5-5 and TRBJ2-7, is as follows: DAGVTQSPTHLIKTRGQQVTLRCSPISGHKSVSWYQQVLGQGPQFIFQYYEKEERGRGNFPDRFSARQFPNYSSELNVNALLLGDSALYLCTSSLATGTYEQYFGPGTRLTVT.

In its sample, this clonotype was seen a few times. CDR3: CAWRPPGRRNTEAFF. CDR3 sequence (DNA): TGTGCCTGGCGACCCCCAGGGAGAAGGAACACTGAAGCTTTCTTT. The chain combines TRBV30 with TRBJ1-1, with D perhaps matching TRBD1 (5 bases). Deletions cut 5 bases from V and 1 base from J, with 17 bases between. Looked up from germline, CDR1 is GTSNPN and CDR2 is SVGIG (reference sequence). CDR3 length equals 15 residues.

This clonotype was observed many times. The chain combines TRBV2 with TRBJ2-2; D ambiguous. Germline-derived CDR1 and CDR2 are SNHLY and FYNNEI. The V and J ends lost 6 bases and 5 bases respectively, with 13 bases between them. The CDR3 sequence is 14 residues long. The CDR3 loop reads CASSEPGPTGELFF. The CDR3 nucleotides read TGTGCCAGCAGCGAACCTGGACCGACCGGGGAGCTGTTTTTT.

CDR3 loop: CASSFHSGNYEQYF. The DNA of the CDR3 is TGTGCCAGCAGCTTCCATAGCGGGAACTACGAGCAGTACTTC. The rearrangement joins TRBV12-3 or TRBV12-4 to TRBJ2-7; TRBD2 matches at 8 bases. This CDR3 has 14 amino acids. V lost 6 bases, J lost 3 bases, and 7 bases stayed unmatched.

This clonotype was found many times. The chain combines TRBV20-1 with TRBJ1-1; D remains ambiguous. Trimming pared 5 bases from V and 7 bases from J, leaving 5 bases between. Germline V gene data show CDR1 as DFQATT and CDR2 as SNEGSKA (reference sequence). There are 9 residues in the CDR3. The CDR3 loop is CSAGNEAFF. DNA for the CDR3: TGCAGTGCTGGGAATGAAGCTTTCTTT.

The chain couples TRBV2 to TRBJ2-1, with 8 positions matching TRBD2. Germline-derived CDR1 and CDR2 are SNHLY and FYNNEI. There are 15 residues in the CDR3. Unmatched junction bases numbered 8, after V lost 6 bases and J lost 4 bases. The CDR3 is CASSPTSGVYNEQFF. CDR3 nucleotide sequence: TGTGCCAGCAGCCCTACTAGCGGAGTTTACAATGAGCAGTTCTTC.

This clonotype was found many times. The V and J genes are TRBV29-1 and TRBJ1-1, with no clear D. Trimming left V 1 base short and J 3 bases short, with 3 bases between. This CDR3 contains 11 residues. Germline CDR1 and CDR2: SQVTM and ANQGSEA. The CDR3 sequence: CSVEGYTEAFF. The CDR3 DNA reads TGCAGCGTTGAAGGGTACACTGAAGCTTTCTTT.

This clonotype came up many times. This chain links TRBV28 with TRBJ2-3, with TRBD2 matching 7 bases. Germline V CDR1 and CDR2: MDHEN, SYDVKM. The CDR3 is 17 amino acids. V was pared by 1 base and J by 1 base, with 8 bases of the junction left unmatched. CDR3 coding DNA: TGTGCCAGCAGTTTATTGAGGCTAGCGGATGGCACAGATACGCAGTATTTT. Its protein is CASSLLRLADGTDTQYF.

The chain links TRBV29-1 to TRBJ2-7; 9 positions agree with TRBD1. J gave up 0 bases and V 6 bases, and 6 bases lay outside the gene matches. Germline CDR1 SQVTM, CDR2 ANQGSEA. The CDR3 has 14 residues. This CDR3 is CSVPGQGSSYEQYF. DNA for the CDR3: TGCAGCGTCCCCGGACAGGGGAGCTCCTACGAGCAGTACTTC.

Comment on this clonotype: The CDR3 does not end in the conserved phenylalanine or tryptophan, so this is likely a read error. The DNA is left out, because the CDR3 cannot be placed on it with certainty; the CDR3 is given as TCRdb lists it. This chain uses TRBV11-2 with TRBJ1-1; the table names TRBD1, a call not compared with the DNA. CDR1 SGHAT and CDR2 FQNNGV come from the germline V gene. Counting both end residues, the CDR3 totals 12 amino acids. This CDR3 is CASSTPNTEAFS.

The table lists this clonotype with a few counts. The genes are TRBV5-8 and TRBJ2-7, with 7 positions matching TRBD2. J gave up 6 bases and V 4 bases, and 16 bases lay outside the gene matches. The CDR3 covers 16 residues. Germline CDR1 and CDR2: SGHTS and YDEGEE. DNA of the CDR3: TGTGCCAGCAGCCCCAAAGCGGGATTATCCCCGTCCGAGCAGTACTTC. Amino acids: CASSPKAGLSPSEQYF.

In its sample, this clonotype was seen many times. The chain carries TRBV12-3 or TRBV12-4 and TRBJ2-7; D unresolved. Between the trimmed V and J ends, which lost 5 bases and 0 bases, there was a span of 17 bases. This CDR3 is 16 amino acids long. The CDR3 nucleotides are TGTGCCAGCAGTCATGCAAAGACTTCACACTCCTACGAGCAGTACTTC. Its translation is CASSHAKTSHSYEQYF.

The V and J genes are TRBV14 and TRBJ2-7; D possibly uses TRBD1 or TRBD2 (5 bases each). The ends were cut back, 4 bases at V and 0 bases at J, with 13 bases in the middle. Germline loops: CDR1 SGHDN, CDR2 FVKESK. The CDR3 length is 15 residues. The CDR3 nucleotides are TGTGCCAGCAGCCCGACGGGACGGCACTCCTACGAGCAGTACTTC. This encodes CASSPTGRHSYEQYF.

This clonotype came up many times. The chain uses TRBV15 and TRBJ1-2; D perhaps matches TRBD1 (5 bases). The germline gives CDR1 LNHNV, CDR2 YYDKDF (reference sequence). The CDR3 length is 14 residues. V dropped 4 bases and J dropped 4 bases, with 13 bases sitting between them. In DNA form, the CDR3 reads TGTGCCACCAGCAAGGAGACAGATAGCTATGGCTACACCTTC. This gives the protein CATSKETDSYGYTF.

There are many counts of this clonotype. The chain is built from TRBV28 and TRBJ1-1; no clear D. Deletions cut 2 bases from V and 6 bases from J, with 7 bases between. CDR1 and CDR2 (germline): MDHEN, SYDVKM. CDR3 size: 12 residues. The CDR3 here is CASSLRRAEAFF. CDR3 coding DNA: TGTGCCAGCAGTTTAAGACGGGCTGAAGCTTTCTTT.

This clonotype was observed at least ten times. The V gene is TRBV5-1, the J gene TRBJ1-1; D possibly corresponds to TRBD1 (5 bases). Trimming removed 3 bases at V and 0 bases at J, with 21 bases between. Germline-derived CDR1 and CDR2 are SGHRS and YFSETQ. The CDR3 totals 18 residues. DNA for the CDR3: TGCGCCAGCAGCTCGCCAGAGGCGAGGGGATACATGAACACTGAAGCTTTCTTT. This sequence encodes CASSSPEARGYMNTEAFF.

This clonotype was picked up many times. The CDR3 region is CATSRDPASTDTQYF. DNA of the CDR3: TGTGCCACCAGCAGAGATCCGGCTAGCACAGATACGCAGTATTTT. The chain combines TRBV15 with TRBJ2-3, with unresolved D. CDR3 length equals 15 residues. Trimming stripped 0 bases from V and 0 bases from J, with 7 bases between. CDR1 is LNHNV and CDR2 is YYDKDF in the germline V gene (reference sequence).

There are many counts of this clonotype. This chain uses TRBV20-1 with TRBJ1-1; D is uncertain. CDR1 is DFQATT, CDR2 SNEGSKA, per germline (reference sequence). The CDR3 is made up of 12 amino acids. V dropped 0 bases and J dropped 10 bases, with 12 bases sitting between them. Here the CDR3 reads CSARDPPLRAFF. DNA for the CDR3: TGCAGTGCTAGAGATCCCCCCTTGAGAGCTTTCTTT.

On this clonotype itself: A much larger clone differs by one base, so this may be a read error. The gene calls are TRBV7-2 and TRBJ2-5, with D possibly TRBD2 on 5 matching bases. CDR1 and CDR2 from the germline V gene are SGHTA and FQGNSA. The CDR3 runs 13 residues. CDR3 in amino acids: CASSLEVGETPYF. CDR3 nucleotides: TGTGCCAGCAGCTTAGAAGTTGGGGAGACCCCGTACTTC.

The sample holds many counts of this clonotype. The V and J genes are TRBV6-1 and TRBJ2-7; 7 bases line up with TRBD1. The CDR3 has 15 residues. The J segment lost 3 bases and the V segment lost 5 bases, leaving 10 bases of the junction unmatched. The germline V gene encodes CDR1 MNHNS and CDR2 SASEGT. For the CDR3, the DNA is TGTGCCAGCAGTCACCAGAAGACAGGGATCTACGAGCAGTACTTC. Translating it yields CASSHQKTGIYEQYF.

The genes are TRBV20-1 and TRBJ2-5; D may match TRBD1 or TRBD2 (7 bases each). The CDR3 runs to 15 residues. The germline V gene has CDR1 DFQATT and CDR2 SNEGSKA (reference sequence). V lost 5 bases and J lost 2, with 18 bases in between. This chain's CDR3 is CSAPPGGTAQETQYF. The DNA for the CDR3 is TGCAGTGCTCCCCCCGGGGGGACAGCACAAGAGACCCAGTACTTC.